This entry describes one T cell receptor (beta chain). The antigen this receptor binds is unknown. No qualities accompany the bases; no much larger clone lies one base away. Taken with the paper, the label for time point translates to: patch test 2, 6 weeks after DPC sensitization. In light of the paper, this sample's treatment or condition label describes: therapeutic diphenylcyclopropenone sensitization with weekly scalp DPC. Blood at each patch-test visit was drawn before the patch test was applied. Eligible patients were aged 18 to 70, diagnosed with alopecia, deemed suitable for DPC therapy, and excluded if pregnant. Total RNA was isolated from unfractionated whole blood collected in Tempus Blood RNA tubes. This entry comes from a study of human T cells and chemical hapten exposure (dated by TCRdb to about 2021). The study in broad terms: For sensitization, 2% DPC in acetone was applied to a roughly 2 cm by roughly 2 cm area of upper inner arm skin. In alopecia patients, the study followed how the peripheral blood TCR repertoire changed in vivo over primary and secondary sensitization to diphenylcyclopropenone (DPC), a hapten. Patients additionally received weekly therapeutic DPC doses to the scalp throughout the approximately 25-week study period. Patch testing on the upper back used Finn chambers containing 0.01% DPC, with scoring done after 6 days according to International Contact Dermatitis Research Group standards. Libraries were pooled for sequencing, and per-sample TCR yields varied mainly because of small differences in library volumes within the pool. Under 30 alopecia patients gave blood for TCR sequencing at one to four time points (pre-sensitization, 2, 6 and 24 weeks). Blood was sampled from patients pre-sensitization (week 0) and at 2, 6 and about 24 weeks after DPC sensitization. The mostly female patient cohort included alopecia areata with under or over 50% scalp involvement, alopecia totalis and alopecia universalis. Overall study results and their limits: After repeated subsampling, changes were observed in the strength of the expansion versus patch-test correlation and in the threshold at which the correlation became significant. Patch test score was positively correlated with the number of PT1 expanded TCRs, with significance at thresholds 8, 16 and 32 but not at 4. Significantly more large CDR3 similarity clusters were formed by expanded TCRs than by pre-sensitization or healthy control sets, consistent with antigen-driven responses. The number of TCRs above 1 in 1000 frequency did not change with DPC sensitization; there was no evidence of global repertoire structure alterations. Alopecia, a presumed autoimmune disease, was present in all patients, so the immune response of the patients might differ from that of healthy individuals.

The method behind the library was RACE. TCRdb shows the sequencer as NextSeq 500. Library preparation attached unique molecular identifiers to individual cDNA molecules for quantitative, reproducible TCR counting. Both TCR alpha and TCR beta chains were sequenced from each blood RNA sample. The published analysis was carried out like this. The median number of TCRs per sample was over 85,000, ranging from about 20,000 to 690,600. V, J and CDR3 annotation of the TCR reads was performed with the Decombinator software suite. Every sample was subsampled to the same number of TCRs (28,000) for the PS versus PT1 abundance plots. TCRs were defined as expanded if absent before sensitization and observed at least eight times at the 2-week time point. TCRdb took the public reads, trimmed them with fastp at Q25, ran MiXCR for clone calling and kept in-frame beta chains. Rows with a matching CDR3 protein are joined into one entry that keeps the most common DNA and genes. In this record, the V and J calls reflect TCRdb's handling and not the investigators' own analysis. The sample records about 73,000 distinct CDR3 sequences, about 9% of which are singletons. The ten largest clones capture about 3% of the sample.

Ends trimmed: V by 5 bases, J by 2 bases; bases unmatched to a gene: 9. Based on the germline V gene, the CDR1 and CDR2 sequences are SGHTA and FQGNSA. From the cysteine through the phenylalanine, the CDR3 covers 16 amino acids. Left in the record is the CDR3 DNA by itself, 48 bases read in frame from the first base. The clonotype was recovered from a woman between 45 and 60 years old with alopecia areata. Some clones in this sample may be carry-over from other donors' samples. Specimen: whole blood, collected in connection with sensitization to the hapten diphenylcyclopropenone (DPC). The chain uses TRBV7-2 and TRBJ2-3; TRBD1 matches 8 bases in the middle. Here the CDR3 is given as CASSQGAWGHTDTQYF. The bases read TGTGCCAGCAGCCAGGGGGCTTGGGGACACACAGATACGCAGTATTTT. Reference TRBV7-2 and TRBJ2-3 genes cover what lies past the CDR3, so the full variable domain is GAGVSQSPSNKVTEKGKDVELRCDPISGHTALYWYRQSLGQGLEFLIYFQGNSAPDKSGLPSDRFSAERTGGSVSTLTIQRTQQEDSAVYLCASSQGAWGHTDTQYFGPGTRLTVL.